Listed below are T cell receptor beta chains from one sample, sequenced in a study of blood T cell repertoires in COVID-19. Sequenced by immunoSEQ multiplex PCR; TCRdb stores in-frame clones only, minus some. Seen here are about 200,000 clones, about 85% observed once, and the top ten hold roughly 5%. The sample consisted of peripheral blood. All receptors derive from a woman of 80 years or more with acute or convalescent COVID-19. Each CDR3 is given with its conserved first and last residue. The D gene is left open where the match is weak. Part of the rows lack a size; the others show once, few, many or a class for expanded clones.

NA | TRBJ2-5 | TRBV9 | TRBD2 | CASSPDFGSGTETQYF | TGTGCCAGCAGCCCGGATTTTGGTAGCGGGACCGAGACCCAGTACTTC
NA | TRBJ1-4 | TRBV3-1/TRBV3-2 | TRBD1 | CASSHFGQGREKLFF | TGTGCCAGCAGCCATTTTGGACAGGGGAGGGAAAAACTGTTTTTT
NA | TRBJ1-1 | TRBV28 | NA | CASSYSLRGAFF | TGTGCCAGCAGTTACTCCCTAAGGGGAGCTTTCTTT
NA | TRBJ2-7 | TRBV30 | TRBD2 | CAAFSGPTYEQYF | TGTGCCGCCTTTAGCGGGCCAACCTACGAGCAGTACTTC
NA | TRBJ2-7 | TRBV4-3 | NA | CASSWGPGDYEQYF | TGCGCCAGCAGCTGGGGCCCGGGGGACTACGAGCAGTACTTC
NA | TRBJ2-7 | TRBV28 | NA | CASSLLSGEGGYEQYF | TGTGCCAGCAGTTTATTATCAGGGGAAGGGGGCTACGAGCAGTACTTC
NA | TRBJ2-3 | TRBV5-5 | NA | CASSFNADTQYF | TGTGCCAGCAGCTTTAATGCGGATACGCAGTATTTT
NA | TRBJ1-2 | TRBV27 | NA | CASRLNSGQNQGHTF | TGTGCCAGCAGACTCAATTCCGGACAGAACCAAGGTCACACCTTC
NA | TRBJ2-7 | TRBV2 | TRBD2 | CASSGWDQREMYEQYF | TGTGCCAGCAGTGGGTGGGACCAGCGGGAGATGTACGAGCAGTACTTC
NA | TRBJ2-7 | TRBV11-1 | TRBD2 | CASSPGLAGVYEQYF | TGTGCCAGCAGCCCCGGACTAGCGGGAGTCTACGAGCAGTACTTC
NA | TRBJ1-1 | TRBV5-1 | NA | CASSLLPGLGSEAFF | TGCGCCAGCAGCTTGTTACCAGGGCTAGGTTCTGAAGCTTTCTTT
NA | TRBJ1-5 | TRBV5-1 | TRBD1 | CASSLGDRENQPQHF | TGCGCCAGCAGCTTGGGAGACAGGGAGAATCAGCCCCAGCATTTT
NA | TRBJ1-3 | TRBV6-5 | NA | CASWRRLSSGNTIYF | TGTGCCAGCTGGAGGAGGTTAAGCTCTGGAAACACCATATATTTT
NA | TRBJ2-7 | TRBV11-2 | NA | CASSLGPQTSYEQYF | TGTGCCAGCAGCTTAGGGCCACAGACCTCCTACGAGCAGTACTTC
NA | TRBJ2-7 | TRBV23-1 | TRBD2 | CASSQSYPGGSSYEQYF | TGCGCCAGCAGTCAATCGTATCCGGGGGGAAGCTCCTACGAGCAGTACTTC
NA | TRBJ2-2 | TRBV28 | NA | CASSRTTENTGELFF | TGTGCCAGCAGTCGCACGACAGAAAACACCGGGGAGCTGTTTTTT
NA | TRBJ1-1 | TRBV4-1 | NA | CASSQVAGGTAFF | TGCGCCAGCAGCCAAGTTGCGGGGGGCACAGCTTTCTTT
NA | TRBJ2-7 | TRBV9 | TRBD2 | CASSPSGTSIYEQYF | TGTGCCAGCAGCCCTTCCGGGACTAGCATCTACGAGCAGTACTTC
NA | TRBJ1-1 | TRBV14 | TRBD1 | CASSQATGITWGTEAFF | TGTGCCAGCAGCCAAGCGACAGGGATAACGTGGGGAACTGAAGCTTTCTTT
NA | TRBJ2-7 | TRBV20-1 | NA | CSARIDEQYF | TGCAGTGCCCGTATTGACGAGCAGTACTTC
NA | TRBJ1-2 | TRBV19 | NA | CASSIVQANYGYTF | TGTGCCAGTAGTATCGTACAGGCAAACTATGGCTACACCTTC
once | TRBJ1-5 | TRBV3-1/TRBV3-2 | TRBD1 | CASSPRGRGGNQPQHF | TGTGCCAGCAGCCCCAGGGGGCGCGGGGGCAATCAGCCCCAGCATTTT
NA | TRBJ2-1 | TRBV5-8 | TRBD1 | CASRRPTGAGYNEQFF | TGTGCCAGTCGTCGGCCGACAGGGGCGGGTTACAATGAGCAGTTCTTC
few | TRBJ2-1 | TRBV11-2 | NA | CASSLGGAASYNEQFF | TGTGCCAGCAGCTTAGGCGGGGCGGCCTCCTACAATGAGCAGTTCTTC
few | TRBJ2-1 | TRBV24-1 | TRBD2 | CATSDPPGTSGLGEQFF | TGTGCCACCAGTGACCCCCCCGGGACTAGCGGTCTCGGTGAGCAGTTCTTC
NA | TRBJ2-6 | TRBV18 | NA | CASSPRATRSVGANVLTF | TGTGCCAGCTCACCCAGGGCCACAAGGTCAGTGGGGGCCAACGTCCTGACTTTC
NA | TRBJ1-6 | TRBV9 | TRBD1 | CASSATGQISPLHF | TGTGCCAGCAGCGCCACGGGACAGATTTCACCCCTCCACTTT
NA | TRBJ2-7 | TRBV2 | NA | CASNGLGGALGFKLQYF | TGTGCCAGCAACGGGCTGGGGGGGGCGTTGGGTTTTAAGCTCCAGTACTTC
NA | TRBJ2-5 | TRBV5-1 | TRBD1 | CASSPGQGMQETQYF | TGCGCCAGCAGCCCCGGACAGGGAATGCAAGAGACCCAGTACTTC
NA | TRBJ2-3 | TRBV7-3 | TRBD2 | CASSVGGRGGTDTQYF | TGTGCCAGCAGCGTCGGGGGACGGGGGGGCACAGATACGCAGTATTTT
NA | TRBJ1-5 | TRBV25-1 | TRBD1 | CASSRAGGTPQHF | TGTGCCAGCAGTAGGGCAGGGGGTACGCCCCAGCATTTT
few | TRBJ2-7 | TRBV19 | NA | CASRPYGGSYEQYF | TGTGCCAGTAGACCTTACGGAGGATCCTACGAGCAGTACTTC
NA | TRBJ2-5 | TRBV5-4 | TRBD1 | CASSLPQGARETQYF | TGTGCCAGCAGCTTACCACAGGGGGCTCGAGAGACCCAGTACTTC
NA | TRBJ1-5 | TRBV19 | TRBD1 | CASEGQRNQPQHF | TGTGCCAGCGAGGGACAGCGCAATCAGCCCCAGCATTTT
NA | TRBJ2-2 | TRBV5-1 | TRBD1 | CASSLRIRGQGAPGELFF | TGCGCCAGCAGCTTGAGGATACGGGGACAGGGGGCGCCCGGGGAGCTGTTTTTT
once | TRBJ1-3 | TRBV29-1 | NA | CSVGTQNGNTIYF | TGCAGCGTTGGGACACAGAATGGAAACACCATATATTTT
NA | TRBJ2-4 | TRBV6-5 | TRBD1 | CASSYKNRGVEYF | TGTGCCAGCAGTTACAAGAACAGGGGGGTGGAGTACTTC
NA | TRBJ1-5 | TRBV7-2 | NA | CASSLERGVQPQHF | TGTGCCAGCAGCTTAGAACGGGGGGTTCAGCCCCAGCATTTT
few | TRBJ2-3 | TRBV5-5 | NA | CASSSEVTDTQYF | TGTGCCAGCAGCTCGGAGGTTACAGATACGCAGTATTTT
NA | TRBJ2-7 | TRBV29-1 | NA | CSALSRGSSEQYF | TGCAGCGCACTGAGTAGGGGAAGTTCAGAGCAGTACTTC
NA | TRBJ2-3 | TRBV9 | NA | CASSVGGADTQYF | TGTGCCAGCAGCGTAGGGGGGGCAGATACGCAGTATTTT
NA | TRBJ2-5 | TRBV9 | TRBD2 | CASSAIAGQETQYF | TGTGCCAGCAGCGCTATAGCGGGGCAAGAGACCCAGTACTTC
once | TRBJ2-3 | TRBV24-1 | TRBD1 | CATSARQGFLDTQYF | TGTGCCACCAGTGCCAGACAGGGTTTCCTCGATACGCAGTATTTT
NA | TRBJ1-2 | TRBV28 | NA | CASSSRGQKNYGYTF | TGTGCCAGCAGCAGCCGAGGGCAGAAAAACTATGGCTACACCTTC
NA | TRBJ1-1 | TRBV29-1 | NA | CSVADGAWTEAFF | TGCAGCGTTGCGGATGGGGCATGGACTGAAGCTTTCTTT
NA | TRBJ1-5 | TRBV9 | NA | CASSVQGGNQPQHF | TGTGCCAGCAGCGTACAAGGGGGTAATCAGCCCCAGCATTTT
NA | TRBJ2-3 | TRBV28 | TRBD2 | CASSVGLAGEADTQYF | TGTGCCAGCAGCGTCGGACTAGCGGGAGAGGCAGATACGCAGTATTTT
few | TRBJ1-5 | TRBV7-2 | TRBD1 | CASSTGTGLGHQPQHF | TGTGCCAGCAGCACCGGGACAGGGCTCGGGCATCAGCCCCAGCATTTT
NA | TRBJ2-2 | TRBV27 | NA | CASSRSQGINTGELFF | TGTGCCAGCAGCAGGAGCCAGGGGATAAACACCGGGGAGCTGTTTTTT
NA | TRBJ2-2 | TRBV19 | TRBD2 | CASSPGTTNTGELFF | TGTGCCAGTAGTCCCGGGACTACGAACACCGGGGAGCTGTTTTTT